Presented here are 18 T cell receptor beta chains from one specimen sequenced in a study of blood T cells in healthy people across ages. A sample-barcoded 5' primer and a J-beta primer mix were used in a second PCR of about 7 to 12 cycles. TCRdb re-called the 5' RACE reads through MiXCR, storing one row per CDR3 protein. The repertoire holds roughly 800,000 distinct CDR3 sequences, around 25% seen once, with under 10% in the top ten. The same sample was also used in a study of T cells of mothers and their children.

The sequencing input was blood. These receptors came from a boy between 5 and 17 years old in good health.

To note about this clonotype: A junction end diverges from the germline sequence, so it may reflect a read error. The chain employs TRBV28 and TRBJ1-4; D unclear. Looked up from germline, CDR1 is MDHEN and CDR2 is SYDVKM. The CDR3 extends over 15 amino acids. As DNA, the CDR3 is TGTGCCAGCAGTTATTCAGGCGTTGAGAATGAGAAACTGTTTTTT. Its translation: CASSYSGVENEKLFF.

The chain joins TRBV9 to TRBJ2-5; the match to TRBD2 covers 7 bases. The better agreement between TRBJ2-7 and the DNA end casts doubt on the J call. CDR3 size: 16 residues. From germline, CDR1 is SGDLS and CDR2 YYNGEE. The CDR3 nucleotides are TGTGCCAGCAGCGGCGGAGAGCTAGCGGTATATGACGAGCAGTACTTC. This encodes CASSGGELAVYDEQYF.

This chain connects TRBV20-1 to TRBJ2-3, with unresolved D. V was cut by 1 base and J by 0 bases, with 8 bases left in between. Germline values: CDR1 DFQATT, CDR2 SNEGSKA (reference sequence). This CDR3 has 14 residues. The CDR3, as DNA: TGCAGTGCTAGAGCACGTATTAGCACAGATACGCAGTATTTT. Its protein product is CSARARISTDTQYF.

The V gene is TRBV7-9, the J gene TRBJ2-1; 11 bases fit TRBD2. Germline loops: CDR1 SEHNR, CDR2 FQNEAQ (reference sequence). The CDR3 spans 16 residues. The junction had 7 bases not matched to a gene; V was cut back by 7 bases and J by 2 bases. CDR3 amino acids: CASTQLAGAAYNEQFF. For the CDR3, the DNA is TGTGCCAGCACCCAACTAGCGGGAGCCGCCTACAATGAGCAGTTCTTC.

The chain has TRBV20-1 and TRBJ1-2, with D unresolved. The CDR3 totals 13 residues. Trimming removed 5 bases at V and 3 bases at J, with 13 bases between. CDR1 and CDR2 (germline): DFQATT, SNEGSKA (reference sequence). CDR3 region: CSAQAGLHYGYTF. CDR3 nucleotide sequence: TGCAGTGCTCAAGCCGGGCTCCACTATGGCTACACCTTC.

A word on this clonotype: An end of the junction differs from the germline gene, which may be a read error. This chain connects TRBV7-9 to TRBJ2-7; 7 nucleotides line up with TRBD1. The germline V gene encodes CDR1 SEHNR and CDR2 FQNEAQ (reference sequence). This CDR3 is built from 15 residues. The CDR3 here is CAGSQRQGQSYEQYF. DNA for the CDR3: TGTGCCGGCAGCCAACGACAGGGCCAGTCCTACGAGCAGTACTTC.

This clonotype came up many times. The chain combines TRBV29-1 with TRBJ2-5, with a possible D match to TRBD1 (6 bases). This CDR3 comprises 13 residues. Germline assignment: CDR1 SQVTM and CDR2 ANQGSEA. V was pared by 1 base and J by 4 bases, with 10 bases between. DNA for the CDR3: TGCAGCGTTGAAGGGACAGTCAGAGAGACCCAGTACTTC. This sequence encodes CSVEGTVRETQYF.

This chain uses TRBV24-1 with TRBJ2-4; 8 bases are shared with TRBD1. The CDR3 totals 16 residues. The V gene end was trimmed by 2 bases and the J gene end by 8 bases; junction bases not matched to a gene: 10. Germline CDR1 KGHDR, CDR2 SFDVKD. The CDR3 DNA reads as TGTGCCACCAGTGATTCCGTCCGGACAGGGAACGACATTCAGTACTTC. As protein: CATSDSVRTGNDIQYF.

A few counts support this clonotype. V is TRBV7-6 and J is TRBJ2-7; possibly TRBD2 for D (6 bases). Per germline, CDR1 SGHVS and CDR2 FNYEAQ. This CDR3 comprises 16 residues. Deletions cut 1 base from V and 0 bases from J, with 13 bases between. CDR3: CASSLGREIPSYEQYF. The CDR3 DNA is TGTGCCAGCAGCTTAGGTCGGGAGATCCCCTCCTACGAGCAGTACTTC.

V and J are TRBV6-5 and TRBJ1-2, with D possibly TRBD1 on 5 matching bases. The CDR3 runs to 14 residues. V was clipped by 10 bases and J by 8 bases, with 23 bases between them. CDR1 and CDR2 (germline): MNHEY, SVGAGI. The CDR3 DNA reads TGTGCCAACAGACCGGGGGAGGCCATTATCGGCTACACCTTC. As protein: CANRPGEAIIGYTF.

Only a few counts were recorded for this clonotype. Relative to the germline gene, one junction end is altered; a read error may explain this. The V and J genes are TRBV12-5 and TRBJ1-3; no reliable D call. Germline assignment: CDR1 LGHNT and CDR2 FRNRAP. This CDR3 is 16 amino acids long. The CDR3, as DNA: TGTGCTAGTGGTTTACTTACGGGAAGCTCTGGAAACACCACATATTTT. This gives the protein CASGLLTGSSGNTTYF.

The sample holds a few counts of this clonotype. The chain carries TRBV29-1 and TRBJ2-1; D uncertain. Germline lookup yields CDR1 SQVTM and CDR2 ANQGSEA. This CDR3 comprises 13 residues. V lost 7 bases and J 5 bases, leaving 15 bases between the germline ends. The CDR3 DNA follows: TGCAGCGCGCGGCATAAAGGTAACAATGAGCAGTTCTTC. Amino acid sequence: CSARHKGNNEQFF.

The chain is built from TRBV5-4 and TRBJ2-2; 9 bases are shared with TRBD2. CDR3 length: 16 residues. Germline-derived CDR1 and CDR2 are SGHNT and YYREEE (reference sequence). Losses at the gene ends were 0 bases for V and 3 bases for J; bases not matched to a gene: 3. Written as DNA, the CDR3 is TGTGCCAGCAGCTTGGGCGGGAGGGCCTACACCGGGGAGCTGTTTTTT. It specifies CASSLGGRAYTGELFF.

This clonotype was counted between two and nine times. V gene TRBV7-8 combines with J gene TRBJ2-1, with D possibly matching TRBD2 (6 bases). V lost 5 bases, J lost 0 bases, and 14 bases lay in between. The CDR3 is 16 amino acids. From germline, CDR1 is SGHVS and CDR2 FQNEAQ. CDR3 nucleotides: TGTGCCAGCAGCCCAGGACGGGGGAGCTCCTACAATGAGCAGTTCTTC. As protein: CASSPGRGSSYNEQFF.

This chain connects TRBV12-3 or TRBV12-4 to TRBJ1-1, with unresolved D. The CDR3 sequence is 14 residues long. The V and J ends lost 2 bases and 4 bases respectively, with 11 bases between them. The CDR3: CASSLRPAGTEAFF. CDR3 coding DNA: TGTGCCAGCAGTTTACGGCCCGCGGGCACTGAAGCTTTCTTT.

This clonotype was seen only a few times. V is TRBV12-3 or TRBV12-4 and J is TRBJ2-2; D ambiguous. V was pared by 3 bases and J by 2 bases, with 10 bases between. The CDR3 has 15 residues. The CDR3 loop is CASSFGWENTGELFF. In DNA form, the CDR3 reads TGTGCCAGCAGTTTTGGGTGGGAAAACACCGGGGAGCTGTTTTTT.

This clonotype has only a few counts. The germline gene is not matched at one end of the junction; a read error may be the cause. The V and J genes are TRBV7-2 and TRBJ1-6, with no clear D. The length of the CDR3 is 17 residues. Germline V gene data show CDR1 as SGHTA and CDR2 as FQGNSA. The CDR3 is CASSLVLDRTYNSSLHF. The CDR3 DNA follows: TGTGCCAGCAGCTTAGTATTGGACCGAACCTATAATTCATCCCTCCACTTT.

The chain carries TRBV6-5 and TRBJ2-1; no firm D call. The CDR3 extends over 13 amino acids. The V end was cut by 6 bases, the J end by 0 bases, with 6 bases between. Germline CDR1 MNHEY, CDR2 SVGAGI. DNA of the CDR3: TGTGCCAGCAGGGGTAGCTCCTACAATGAGCAGTTCTTC. Residues: CASRGSSYNEQFF.